This passage covers 31 T cell receptor beta chains from one sample sequenced in a study of T-cell memory formation after mild COVID-19. A single record per CDR3 protein comes from TCRdb applying MiXCR to the 5' RACE reads. This sample has 150,000 or so distinct CDR3 sequences, with about 28% found just once. Sequencing was performed on PBMCs or a T cell subset sorted from them (not recorded which). Receptor source: an adult woman who had mild COVID-19 (a few samples of this study predate the infection). Cell type and time point are not known.

V usage is TRBV7-9 and J usage is TRBJ2-1; D is possibly TRBD2 (7 bases). CDR3 length: 14 amino acids. V was shortened by 3 bases and J by 10 bases, with 16 bases between the two germline ends. The germline gives CDR1 SEHNR, CDR2 FQNEAQ (reference sequence). The CDR3 nucleotides are TGTGCCAGCAGCTTTGAGGGGGGGCCACGGGAGCAGTTCTTC. Encoded protein: CASSFEGGPREQFF.

This clonotype was detected a few times. The chain recombines TRBV7-6 with TRBJ1-1; tentative D call: TRBD1 (6 bases). The V end lost 4 bases, the J end lost 6 bases, and 12 bases lay between the germline ends. Per germline, CDR1 SGHVS and CDR2 FNYEAQ. The CDR3 covers 13 residues. CDR3 region: CASSSYRDAEAFF. For the CDR3, the DNA is TGTGCCAGCAGCTCTTACAGGGACGCTGAAGCTTTCTTT. Combining the CDR3 with reference TRBV7-6 and TRBJ1-1 gives the whole variable domain GAGVSQSPRYKVTKRGQDVALRCDPISGHVSLYWYRQALGQGPEFLTYFNYEAQQDKSGLPNDRFSAERPEGSISTLTIQRTEQRDSAMYRCASSSYRDAEAFFGQGTRLTVV.

The sample holds a few counts of this clonotype. The V gene is TRBV11-2, the J gene TRBJ2-7; 7 positions agree with TRBD1. The CDR3 sequence is 13 residues long. The J segment lost 6 bases and the V segment lost 3 bases, leaving 5 bases of the junction unmatched. The germline CDR1 and CDR2 sequences are SGHAT and FQNNGV. The CDR3 bases are TGTGCCAGCAGCTTGAGACAGGGTGCCGAGCAGTACTTC. Its translation: CASSLRQGAEQYF.

In its sample, this clonotype was seen a few times. The chain employs TRBV9 and TRBJ1-2, with D uncertain. CDR3 size: 15 residues. With 3 bases removed from V and 4 bases from J, the gap between germline ends came to 16 bases. CDR1 is SGDLS and CDR2 is YYNGEE in the germline V gene. CDR3 residues: CASSATEFFAYGYTF. The CDR3, as DNA: TGTGCCAGCAGCGCCACAGAGTTCTTTGCCTATGGCTACACCTTC. Drawing the rest from reference TRBV9 and TRBJ1-2, the complete variable domain is DSGVTQTPKHLITATGQRVTLRCSPRSGDLSVYWYQQSLDQGLQFLIQYYNGEERAKGNILERFSAQQFPDLHSELNLSSLELGDSALYFCASSATEFFAYGYTFGSGTRLTVV.

This clonotype was observed a handful of times. This chain connects TRBV5-1 to TRBJ2-7, with D possibly being TRBD2 (7 bases). The CDR3 sequence is 14 residues long. Trimming shortened V by 9 bases and J by 5 bases, and 21 bases separated the two germline ends. From germline, CDR1 is SGHRS and CDR2 YFSETQ. DNA for the CDR3: TGCGCCACCACGGACGGTTCGGGGGGCCACGAGCAGTACTTC. Translation gives CATTDGSGGHEQYF.

This chain's CDR3 is CASSLVSGDSGANVLTF. The CDR3 DNA is TGTGCCAGCAGTTTGGTCTCAGGGGACTCTGGGGCCAACGTCCTGACTTTC. This sequence joins TRBV27 and TRBJ2-6, with D perhaps TRBD1 (6 bases). The CDR3 consists of 17 residues. Per germline, CDR1 MNHEY and CDR2 SMNVEV (reference sequence). The V and J ends lost 3 bases and 0 bases respectively, with 12 bases between them. Combining the CDR3 with reference TRBV27 and TRBJ2-6 gives the whole variable domain EAQVTQNPRYLITVTGKKLTVTCSQNMNHEYMSWYRQDPGLGLRQIYYSMNVEVTDKGDVPEGYKVSRKEKRNFPLILESPSPNQTSLYFCASSLVSGDSGANVLTFGAGSRLTVL.

CDR3 in DNA: TGTGCCAGCAGCTTGAGGATGGGAGATACGCAGTATTTT. The encoded protein is CASSLRMGDTQYF. V gene TRBV9 combines with J gene TRBJ2-3; D is ambiguous. The CDR3 is made up of 13 amino acids. Germline CDR1 SGDLS, CDR2 YYNGEE. V lost 4 bases and J 5 bases, leaving 11 bases between the germline ends. The variable domain in full, with the rest retrieved from reference TRBV9 and TRBJ2-3, is DSGVTQTPKHLITATGQRVTLRCSPRSGDLSVYWYQQSLDQGLQFLIQYYNGEERAKGNILERFSAQQFPDLHSELNLSSLELGDSALYFCASSLRMGDTQYFGPGTRLTVL.

V is TRBV29-1 and J is TRBJ1-2; 8 positions match TRBD1. Trimming took 3 bases from V and 4 from J; bases not matched to a gene: 7. The CDR3 is 14 amino acids. Germline V CDR1 and CDR2: SQVTM, ANQGSEA. CDR3 loop: CSVEGEDRVYGYTF. Here the CDR3 DNA reads TGCAGCGTTGAGGGGGAGGACAGGGTCTATGGCTACACCTTC.

This clonotype was counted once. V gene TRBV24-1 combines with J gene TRBJ2-1; 13 nucleotides agree with TRBD2. The CDR3 contains 14 residues. Per the germline V gene, CDR1 is KGHDR and CDR2 is SFDVKD. V gave up 7 bases and J gave up 5 bases; unmatched junction bases: 1. As DNA, the CDR3 is TGTGCCACCAGGGGACTAGCGGGAAACAATGAGCAGTTCTTC. Its translation is CATRGLAGNNEQFF.

J is TRBJ2-7 and V is TRBV7-8; no reliable D call. This CDR3 has 14 amino acids. V was pared by 0 bases and J by 4 bases, with 10 bases between. Germline V gene lookup returns CDR1 SGHVS and CDR2 FQNEAQ. This CDR3 reads CASSLARAQYEQYF. DNA of the CDR3: TGTGCCAGCAGCTTAGCTCGGGCGCAGTACGAGCAGTACTTC.

This clonotype showed up just a few times. The CDR3 loop is CASSLGVELATGELFF. CDR3 sequence (DNA): TGTGCCAGCAGTTTGGGGGTCGAACTAGCGACCGGGGAGCTGTTTTTT. The chain uses TRBV12-3 or TRBV12-4 and TRBJ2-2; the match to TRBD2 covers 7 bases. CDR3 size: 16 residues. The junction had 9 bases not matched to a gene; V was cut back by 3 bases and J by 5 bases.

The chain couples TRBV9 to TRBJ2-5; 9 nucleotides agree with TRBD2. The germline CDR1 and CDR2 sequences are SGDLS and YYNGEE. The CDR3 extends over 16 amino acids. Trimming removed 0 bases from V and 2 bases from J; junction bases left unmatched: 5. The CDR3 reads CASSVAGLAGQETQYF. The CDR3 DNA reads TGTGCCAGCAGCGTAGCGGGGCTAGCGGGGCAAGAGACCCAGTACTTC.

V is TRBV11-1 and J is TRBJ2-5; 13 bases map to TRBD2. The CDR3 sequence is 18 residues long. The germline V gene has CDR1 SGHAT and CDR2 FQDESV (reference sequence). Unmatched junction bases numbered 9, after V lost 3 bases and J lost 2 bases. CDR3 amino acids: CASSFVPGTSGTQETQYF. The CDR3 DNA is TGTGCCAGCAGCTTTGTACCCGGGACTAGCGGGACTCAAGAGACCCAGTACTTC.

This clonotype was detected a few times. V and J are TRBV4-1 and TRBJ1-5; tentatively, D is TRBD1 (6 bases). V lost 0 bases, J lost 5 bases, and 8 bases lay in between. This CDR3 is built from 14 residues. Germline V gene data show CDR1 as MGHRA and CDR2 as YSYEKL. This CDR3 reads CASSQDAGDQPQHF. The CDR3 bases are TGCGCCAGCAGCCAAGATGCAGGGGATCAGCCCCAGCATTTT.

This clonotype was counted a single time. This rearrangement joins TRBV7-6 to TRBJ2-5; D is perhaps TRBD2 (5 bases). The V end was cut by 4 bases, the J end by 3 bases, with 9 bases between. The CDR3 has 13 residues. Germline CDR1 is SGHVS and CDR2 is FNYEAQ. Here the CDR3 reads CASSSTEEETQYF. The CDR3 DNA is TGTGCCAGCAGCTCTACGGAGGAAGAGACCCAGTACTTC.

The rearrangement links TRBV4-1 to TRBJ1-5, with D uncertain. The CDR3 has 12 amino acids. The germline CDR1 and CDR2 sequences are MGHRA and YSYEKL. V was trimmed by 1 base and J by 12 bases, leaving 10 bases between them. CDR3 sequence reads: CASSQGVVHQHF. In DNA, the CDR3 is TGCGCCAGCAGCCAAGGGGTGGTTCACCAGCATTTT.

The chain joins TRBV7-3 to TRBJ2-1; the match to TRBD2 covers 12 bases. Germline V gene sequence: CDR1 SGHTA, CDR2 FQGTGA. Trimming cost V 5 bases and J 4 bases; bases outside gene matches: 6. The CDR3 runs to 16 residues. CDR3 nucleotides: TGTGCCAGCAGCCCCCTTGGACTAGCGGGGTACAATGAGCAGTTCTTC. It codes for CASSPLGLAGYNEQFF. Filled out from reference TRBV7-3 and TRBJ2-1, the complete variable domain reads GAGVSQTPSNKVTEKGKYVELRCDPISGHTALYWYRQSLGQGPEFLIYFQGTGAADDSGLPNDRFFAVRPEGSVSTLKIQRTERGDSAVYLCASSPLGLAGYNEQFFGPGTRLTVL.

This clonotype was observed a handful of times. V is TRBV27 and J is TRBJ1-1, with no clear D. Trimming stripped 4 bases from V and 1 base from J, with 10 bases between. The CDR3 is 14 residues long. Germline-derived CDR1 and CDR2 are MNHEY and SMNVEV (reference sequence). For the CDR3, the DNA is TGTGCCAGCAGTTCCCGGCGGAAGAACACTGAAGCTTTCTTT. Protein: CASSSRRKNTEAFF.

Only a few counts were recorded for this clonotype. The rearrangement links TRBV5-5 to TRBJ2-7, with 9 nucleotides matching TRBD2. The germline V gene has CDR1 SGHKS and CDR2 YYEKEE (reference sequence). The CDR3 has 16 residues. Germline trimming cut 0 bases from V and 5 bases from J; bases unmatched to any gene: 9. This chain's CDR3 is CASSLGVSGSINEQYF. The DNA for the CDR3 is TGTGCCAGCAGCTTGGGGGTTAGCGGGAGCATCAACGAGCAGTACTTC.

This rearrangement joins TRBV7-2 to TRBJ1-4; D is perhaps TRBD1 (6 bases). The CDR3 spans 12 residues. Germline V gene data show CDR1 as SGHTA and CDR2 as FQGNSA. Trimming took 5 bases from V and 12 from J, leaving 13 bases between them. The DNA of the CDR3 is TGTGCCAGCAGCAGGCGGACAGAGGAACTGTTTTTT. Translation gives CASSRRTEELFF.

The CDR3 loop is CSARGWGAGSSYEQYF. The CDR3 nucleotides read TGCAGTGCTAGAGGATGGGGGGCAGGAAGCTCCTACGAGCAGTACTTC. This rearrangement joins TRBV20-1 to TRBJ2-7; either TRBD1 or TRBD2 may fit D (6 bases each). Germline V gene data show CDR1 as DFQATT and CDR2 as SNEGSKA (reference sequence). V lost 1 base to trimming and J lost 0 bases, with 16 bases between them. The CDR3 extends over 16 amino acids.

This clonotype showed up just a few times. This chain links TRBV12-3 or TRBV12-4 with TRBJ1-2; D uncertain. The length of the CDR3 is 13 residues. V dropped 1 base and J dropped 4 bases, with 7 bases sitting between them. The DNA for the CDR3 is TGTGCCAGCAGTTTAGGAGGGATCTATGGCTACACCTTC. Its translation is CASSLGGIYGYTF.

The chain links TRBV5-6 to TRBJ2-1; TRBD2 is a possible D gene (5 bases). CDR1 and CDR2 from the germline V gene are SGHDT and YYEEEE. The germline V and J ends were trimmed by 0 bases and 6 bases, with 7 bases remaining between them. The CDR3 spans 13 residues. CDR3 nucleotides: TGTGCCAGCAGCTTGGGACTATCCAATGAGCAGTTCTTC. Translation gives CASSLGLSNEQFF.

The chain couples TRBV18 to TRBJ1-1, with D possibly matching TRBD1 (6 bases). Germline CDR1 KGHSH, CDR2 LQKENI. V was trimmed by 5 bases and J by 1 base, leaving 17 bases between them. The CDR3 runs 16 residues. CDR3 coding DNA: TGTGCCAGCTCAGCCCGGGACATGATAGGGAACACTGAAGCTTTCTTT. It encodes CASSARDMIGNTEAFF.

The chain carries TRBV20-1 and TRBJ1-1; no definite D call. V was cut by 7 bases and J by 3 bases, with 18 bases left in between. The CDR3 totals 14 residues. Germline CDR1 reads DFQATT; CDR2 reads SNEGSKA (reference sequence). The CDR3 loop reads CSVPQPGLDTEAFF. The CDR3, as DNA: TGCAGTGTTCCTCAGCCGGGCTTGGACACTGAAGCTTTCTTT.

This sequence joins TRBV27 and TRBJ2-1; D is perhaps TRBD2 (5 bases). Germline V gene lookup returns CDR1 MNHEY and CDR2 SMNVEV (reference sequence). V was trimmed by 2 bases and J by 2 bases, leaving 10 bases between them. This CDR3 region has 15 residues. The DNA of the CDR3 is TGTGCCAGCAGTTTAGCCGGGAACCCCTACAATGAGCAGTTCTTC. It is translated as CASSLAGNPYNEQFF.

V usage is TRBV12-3 or TRBV12-4 and J usage is TRBJ2-3, with 7 bases fitting TRBD1. The V gene end was trimmed by 6 bases and the J gene end by 0 bases; junction bases not matched to a gene: 12. The CDR3 extends over 17 amino acids. This chain's CDR3 is CASRGTVDSTSTDTQYF. The CDR3 DNA reads as TGTGCCAGCAGGGGGACAGTCGACTCCACTAGCACAGATACGCAGTATTTT.

This sequence joins TRBV12-3 or TRBV12-4 and TRBJ1-1; D may be TRBD1 (6 bases). V gave up 2 bases and J gave up 6 bases, with 10 bases separating them. The CDR3 is made up of 13 amino acids. In nucleotides, the CDR3 is TGTGCCAGCAGTTTAAGGGGGAGGGCTGAAGCTTTCTTT. Protein product: CASSLRGRAEAFF.

A few counts support this clonotype. The V and J genes are TRBV7-2 and TRBJ2-7; 8 positions agree with TRBD1. The CDR3 is made up of 15 amino acids. Germline CDR1 is SGHTA and CDR2 is FQGNSA. With 5 bases clipped from V and 0 bases from J, the junction kept 6 bases outside the gene matches. The CDR3 DNA reads TGTGCCAGCAGCCCGCAGACAGGGGTCTCCTACGAGCAGTACTTC. Amino acid sequence: CASSPQTGVSYEQYF. Filled out from reference TRBV7-2 and TRBJ2-7, the complete variable domain reads GAGVSQSPSNKVTEKGKDVELRCDPISGHTALYWYRQSLGQGLEFLIYFQGNSAPDKSGLPSDRFSAERTGGSVSTLTIQRTQQEDSAVYLCASSPQTGVSYEQYFGPGTRLTVT.

This clonotype occurred a few times. This chain connects TRBV5-1 to TRBJ1-1, with 8 bases that match TRBD1. The CDR3 runs to 15 residues. Per germline, CDR1 SGHRS and CDR2 YFSETQ. Trimming took 5 bases from V and 4 from J; bases not matched to a gene: 10. CDR3 nucleotide sequence: TGCGCCAGCAGTAGGACAGGGACAAGGAGCACTGAAGCTTTCTTT. As protein: CASSRTGTRSTEAFF.

In this sample, this clonotype turned up a few times. The CDR3 DNA follows: TGTGCCAGCAGTGACCCGGGACCCCCCACAGATACGCAGTATTTT. Its protein product is CASSDPGPPTDTQYF. The genes are TRBV6-1 and TRBJ2-3; D might be TRBD1 or TRBD2, each matching 5 bases. The V and J ends lost 3 bases and 2 bases respectively, with 12 bases between them. The CDR3 length is 15 residues. The germline V gene encodes CDR1 MNHNS and CDR2 SASEGT.